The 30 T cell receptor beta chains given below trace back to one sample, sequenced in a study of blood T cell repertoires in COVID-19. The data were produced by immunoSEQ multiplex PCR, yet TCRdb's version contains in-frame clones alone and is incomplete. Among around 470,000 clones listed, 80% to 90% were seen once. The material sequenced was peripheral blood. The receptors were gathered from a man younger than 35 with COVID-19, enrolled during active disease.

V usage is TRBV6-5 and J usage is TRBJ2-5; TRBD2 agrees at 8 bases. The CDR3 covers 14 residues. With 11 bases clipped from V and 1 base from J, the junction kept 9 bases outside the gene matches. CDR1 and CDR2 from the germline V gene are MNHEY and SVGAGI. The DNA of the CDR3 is TGTGCCGGAAATACGGGGGGGGCCCAAGAGACCCAGTACTTC. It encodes CAGNTGGAQETQYF.

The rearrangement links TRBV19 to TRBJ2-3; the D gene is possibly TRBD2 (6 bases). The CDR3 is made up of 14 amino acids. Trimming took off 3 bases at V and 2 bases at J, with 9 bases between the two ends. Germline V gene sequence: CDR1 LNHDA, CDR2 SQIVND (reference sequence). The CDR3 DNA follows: TGTGCCAGTAGTATGGGGCGGGACACAGATACGCAGTATTTT. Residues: CASSMGRDTDTQYF.

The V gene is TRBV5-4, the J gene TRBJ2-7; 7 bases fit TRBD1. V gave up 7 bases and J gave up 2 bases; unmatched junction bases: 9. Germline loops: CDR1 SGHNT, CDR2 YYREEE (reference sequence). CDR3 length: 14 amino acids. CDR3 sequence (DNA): TGTGCCAGCGCTTACCTCGACAGGGCCTACGAGCAGTACTTC. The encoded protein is CASAYLDRAYEQYF.

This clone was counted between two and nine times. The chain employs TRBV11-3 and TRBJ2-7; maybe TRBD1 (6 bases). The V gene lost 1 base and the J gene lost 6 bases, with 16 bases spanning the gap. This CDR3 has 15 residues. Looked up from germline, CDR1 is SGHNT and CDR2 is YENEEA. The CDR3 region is CASSLGVTGRLEQYF. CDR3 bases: TGTGCCAGCAGCTTAGGGGTGACAGGTCGGCTCGAGCAGTACTTC. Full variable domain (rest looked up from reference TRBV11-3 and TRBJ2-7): EAGVVQSPRYKIIEKKQPVAFWCNPISGHNTLYWYLQNLGQGPELLIRYENEEAVDDSQLPKDRFSAERLKGVDSTLKIQPAELGDSAVYLCASSLGVTGRLEQYFGPGTRLTVT.

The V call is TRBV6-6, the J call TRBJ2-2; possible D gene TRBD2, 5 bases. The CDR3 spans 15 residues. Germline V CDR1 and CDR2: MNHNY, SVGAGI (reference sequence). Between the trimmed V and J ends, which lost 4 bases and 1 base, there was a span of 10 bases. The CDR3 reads CASSLDSLNTGELFF. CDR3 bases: TGTGCCAGCAGTTTGGACTCGTTGAACACCGGGGAGCTGTTTTTT.

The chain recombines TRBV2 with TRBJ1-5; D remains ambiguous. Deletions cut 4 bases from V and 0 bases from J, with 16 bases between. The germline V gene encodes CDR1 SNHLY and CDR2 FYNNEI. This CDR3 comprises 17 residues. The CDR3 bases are TGTGCCAGCAGTGCCGCCCACAGCTCAACTAGCAATCAGCCCCAGCATTTT. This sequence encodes CASSAAHSSTSNQPQHF.

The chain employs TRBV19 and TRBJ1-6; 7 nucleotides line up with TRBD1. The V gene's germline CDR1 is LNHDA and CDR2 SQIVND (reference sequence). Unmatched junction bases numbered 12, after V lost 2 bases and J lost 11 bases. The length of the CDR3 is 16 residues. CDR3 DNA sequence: TGTGCCAGTAGTATAAGTGAACAGGGGATTTCGGCACCCCTCCACTTT. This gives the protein CASSISEQGISAPLHF.

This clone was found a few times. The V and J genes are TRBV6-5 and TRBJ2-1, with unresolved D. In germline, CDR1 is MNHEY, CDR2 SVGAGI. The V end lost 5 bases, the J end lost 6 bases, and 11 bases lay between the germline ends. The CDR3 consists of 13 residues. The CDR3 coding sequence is TGTGCCAGCAGTAGAGCCAGAGGCAATGAGCAGTTCTTC. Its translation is CASSRARGNEQFF.

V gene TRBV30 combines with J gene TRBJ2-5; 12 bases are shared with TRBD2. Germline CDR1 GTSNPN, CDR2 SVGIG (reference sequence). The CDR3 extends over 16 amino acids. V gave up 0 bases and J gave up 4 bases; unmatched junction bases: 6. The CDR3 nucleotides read TGTGCCTGGAGTGTTGGGGGACTAGCGGGCGGAGAGACCCAGTACTTC. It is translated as CAWSVGGLAGGETQYF.

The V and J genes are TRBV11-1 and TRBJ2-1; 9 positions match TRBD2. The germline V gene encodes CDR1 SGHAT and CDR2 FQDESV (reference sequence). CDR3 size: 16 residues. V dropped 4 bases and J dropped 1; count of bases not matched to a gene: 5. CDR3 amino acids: CASSSLAGWSYNEQFF. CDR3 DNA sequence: TGTGCCAGCAGCTCTCTAGCGGGATGGTCCTACAATGAGCAGTTCTTC.

The CDR3 region is CASSNTDYEQYF. The CDR3 DNA sequence: TGTGCCAGCAGTAATACAGACTACGAGCAGTACTTC. The chain couples TRBV6-5 to TRBJ2-7; D is uncertain. Trimming cost V 5 bases and J 3 bases, with 8 bases left between them. This CDR3 is built from 12 residues. From germline, CDR1 is MNHEY and CDR2 SVGAGI.

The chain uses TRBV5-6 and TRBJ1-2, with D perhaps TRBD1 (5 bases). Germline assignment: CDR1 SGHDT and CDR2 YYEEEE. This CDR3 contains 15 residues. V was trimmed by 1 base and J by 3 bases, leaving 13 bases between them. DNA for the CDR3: TGTGCCAGCAGCTTGCAGGGTATAATGGACTATGGCTACACCTTC. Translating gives CASSLQGIMDYGYTF.

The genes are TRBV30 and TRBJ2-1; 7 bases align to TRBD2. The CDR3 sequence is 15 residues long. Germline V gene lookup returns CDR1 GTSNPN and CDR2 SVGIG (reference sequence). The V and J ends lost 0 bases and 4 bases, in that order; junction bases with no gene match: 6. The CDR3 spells CAWSVRGRGYNEQFF. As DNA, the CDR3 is TGTGCCTGGAGTGTACGGGGGAGGGGATACAATGAGCAGTTCTTC.

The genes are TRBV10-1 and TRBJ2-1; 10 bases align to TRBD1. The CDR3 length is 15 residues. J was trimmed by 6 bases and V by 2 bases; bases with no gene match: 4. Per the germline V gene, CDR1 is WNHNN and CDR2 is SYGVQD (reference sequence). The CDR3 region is CASSEGGTGVNEQFF. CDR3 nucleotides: TGCGCCAGCAGTGAGGGCGGGACAGGGGTCAATGAGCAGTTCTTC.

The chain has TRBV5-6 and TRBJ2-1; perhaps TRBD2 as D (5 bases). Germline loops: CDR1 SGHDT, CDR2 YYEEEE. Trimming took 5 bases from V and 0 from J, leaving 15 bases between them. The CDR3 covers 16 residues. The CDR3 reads CASSRRRVSSYNEQFF. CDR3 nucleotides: TGTGCCAGCAGTCGTAGGCGGGTCAGCTCCTACAATGAGCAGTTCTTC. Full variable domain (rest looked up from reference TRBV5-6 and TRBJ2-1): DAGVTQSPTHLIKTRGQQVTLRCSPKSGHDTVSWYQQALGQGPQFIFQYYEEEERQRGNFPDRFSGHQFPNYSSELNVNALLLGDSALYLCASSRRRVSSYNEQFFGPGTRLTVL.

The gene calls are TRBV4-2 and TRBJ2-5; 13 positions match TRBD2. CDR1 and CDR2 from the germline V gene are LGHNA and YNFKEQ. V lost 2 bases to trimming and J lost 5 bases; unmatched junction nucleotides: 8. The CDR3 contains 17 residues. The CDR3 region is CASSQITGTSGTETQYF. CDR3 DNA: TGTGCCAGCAGCCAAATCACCGGGACTAGCGGGACGGAGACCCAGTACTTC.

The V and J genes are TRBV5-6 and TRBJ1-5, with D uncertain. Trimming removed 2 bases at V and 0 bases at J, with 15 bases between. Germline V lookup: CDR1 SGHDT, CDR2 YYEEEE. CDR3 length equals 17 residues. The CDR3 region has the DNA TGTGCCAGCAGCTTCCCTCCCTCCACTTATAGCAATCAGCCCCAGCATTTT. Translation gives CASSFPPSTYSNQPQHF.

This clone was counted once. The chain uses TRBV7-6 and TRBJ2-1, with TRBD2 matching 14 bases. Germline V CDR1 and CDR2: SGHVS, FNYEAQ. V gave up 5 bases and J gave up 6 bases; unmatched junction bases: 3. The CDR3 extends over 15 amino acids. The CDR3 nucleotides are TGTGCCAGCAGCGACGGGACTAGCGGGGGCAATGAGCAGTTCTTC. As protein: CASSDGTSGGNEQFF.

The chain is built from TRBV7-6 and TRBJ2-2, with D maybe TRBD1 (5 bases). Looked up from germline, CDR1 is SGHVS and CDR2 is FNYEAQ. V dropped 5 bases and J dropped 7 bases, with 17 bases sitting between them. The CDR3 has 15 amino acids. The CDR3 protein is CASSPTQAGHGELFF. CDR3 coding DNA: TGTGCCAGCAGCCCCACCCAAGCAGGGCACGGGGAGCTGTTTTTT.

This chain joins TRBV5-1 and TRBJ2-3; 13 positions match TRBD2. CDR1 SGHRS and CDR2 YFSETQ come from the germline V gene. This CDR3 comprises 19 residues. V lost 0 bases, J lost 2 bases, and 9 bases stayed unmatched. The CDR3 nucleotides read TGCGCCAGCAGCTTGGCCTCCTTGGGACTAGCGGGGTCCACAGATACGCAGTATTTT. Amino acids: CASSLASLGLAGSTDTQYF.

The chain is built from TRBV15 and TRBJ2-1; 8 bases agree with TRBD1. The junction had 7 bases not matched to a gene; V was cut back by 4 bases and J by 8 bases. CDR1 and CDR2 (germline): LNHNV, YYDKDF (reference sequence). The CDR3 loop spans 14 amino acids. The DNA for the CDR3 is TGTGCCACCAGCACCGGGGCCAGGGGGCATGAGCAGTTCTTC. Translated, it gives CATSTGARGHEQFF. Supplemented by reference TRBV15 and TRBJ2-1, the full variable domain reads DAMVIQNPRYQVTQFGKPVTLSCSQTLNHNVMYWYQQKSSQAPKLLFHYYDKDFNNEADTPDNFQSRRPNTSFCFLDIRSPGLGDTAMYLCATSTGARGHEQFFGPGTRLTVL.

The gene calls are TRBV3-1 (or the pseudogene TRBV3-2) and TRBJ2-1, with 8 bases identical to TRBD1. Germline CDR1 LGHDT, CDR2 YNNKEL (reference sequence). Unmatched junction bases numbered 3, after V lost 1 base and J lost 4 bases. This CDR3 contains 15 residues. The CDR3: CASSQAGTGYNEQFF. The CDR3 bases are TGTGCCAGCAGCCAAGCCGGGACAGGTTACAATGAGCAGTTCTTC.

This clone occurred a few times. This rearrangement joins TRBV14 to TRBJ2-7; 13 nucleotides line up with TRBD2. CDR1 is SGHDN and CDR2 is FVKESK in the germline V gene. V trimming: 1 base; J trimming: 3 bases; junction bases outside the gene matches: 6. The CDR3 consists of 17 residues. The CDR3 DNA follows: TGTGCCAGCAGCCAAGGCCGGACTAGCGGGGGAGACTACGAGCAGTACTTC. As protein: CASSQGRTSGGDYEQYF.

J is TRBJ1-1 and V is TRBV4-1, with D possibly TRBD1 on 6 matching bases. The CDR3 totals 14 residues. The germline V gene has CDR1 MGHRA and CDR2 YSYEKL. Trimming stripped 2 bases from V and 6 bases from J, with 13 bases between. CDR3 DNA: TGCGCCAGCAGCCAACTAACAGGGCAAGCTGAAGCTTTCTTT. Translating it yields CASSQLTGQAEAFF.

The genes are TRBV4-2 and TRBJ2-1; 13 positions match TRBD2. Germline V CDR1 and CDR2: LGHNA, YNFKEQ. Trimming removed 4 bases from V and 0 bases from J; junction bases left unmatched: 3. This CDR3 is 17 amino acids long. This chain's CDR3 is CASSPRLAGGSYNEQFF. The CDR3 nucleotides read TGTGCCAGCAGCCCAAGACTAGCGGGAGGCTCCTACAATGAGCAGTTCTTC.

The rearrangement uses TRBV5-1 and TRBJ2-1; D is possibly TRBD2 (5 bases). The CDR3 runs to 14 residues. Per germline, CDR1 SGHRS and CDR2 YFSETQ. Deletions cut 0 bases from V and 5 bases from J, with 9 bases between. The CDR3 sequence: CASSLGGSDNEQFF. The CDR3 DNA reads TGCGCCAGCAGCTTGGGCGGTAGCGACAATGAGCAGTTCTTC.

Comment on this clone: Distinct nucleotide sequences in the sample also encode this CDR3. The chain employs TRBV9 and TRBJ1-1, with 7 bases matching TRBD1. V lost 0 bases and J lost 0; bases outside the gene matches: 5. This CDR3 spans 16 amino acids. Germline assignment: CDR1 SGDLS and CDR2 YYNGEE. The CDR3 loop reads CASSVGQGVMNTEAFF. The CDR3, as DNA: TGTGCCAGCAGCGTAGGGCAGGGGGTCATGAACACTGAAGCTTTCTTT.

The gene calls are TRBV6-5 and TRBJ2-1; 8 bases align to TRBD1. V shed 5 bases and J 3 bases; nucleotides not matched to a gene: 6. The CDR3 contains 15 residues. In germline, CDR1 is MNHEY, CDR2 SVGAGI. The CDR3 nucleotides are TGTGCCAGCAGTAATGACAGGGGTCACTACAATGAGCAGTTCTTC. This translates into CASSNDRGHYNEQFF.

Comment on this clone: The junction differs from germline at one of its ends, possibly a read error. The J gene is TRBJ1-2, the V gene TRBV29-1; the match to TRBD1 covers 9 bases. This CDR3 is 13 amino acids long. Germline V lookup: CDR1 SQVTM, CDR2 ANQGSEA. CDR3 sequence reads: CSVEGTGTGSFFF. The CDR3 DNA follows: TGCAGCGTTGAAGGAACCGGGACAGGGAGTTTTTTCTTC.

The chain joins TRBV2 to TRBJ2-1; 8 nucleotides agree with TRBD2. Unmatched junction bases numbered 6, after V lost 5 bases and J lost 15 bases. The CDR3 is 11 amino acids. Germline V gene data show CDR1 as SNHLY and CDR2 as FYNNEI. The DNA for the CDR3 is TGTGCCAGCAGTCTAGCGGGTAATTGGTTCTTC. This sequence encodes CASSLAGNWFF.